This TCR beta chain was identified during a study of CD4 T cells in relation to SARS-CoV-2 and coronaviruses (TCRdb year 2021). Study-level background: In the ViraFEST assay, PBMCs were grown with antigen for about ten days, and TCR beta CDR3s were then sequenced to identify antigen-specific clonal expansions. An HIV-1 Nef peptide pool or a no-peptide culture served as the negative reference condition. The Adaptive Biotechnologies TCR-sequencing kit was used for samples from a few pre-COVID donors and for the naive versus memory experiments, whereas the other data were Illumina-based. Shared crossreactive spike epitopes were mapped to their HLA restriction using patient-derived lymphoblastoid cell lines. Expansion assays from other donors in the study were sequenced with a different, Illumina-based TCR-beta assay. Memory CD4+ T cell crossreactivity between SARS-CoV-2 and common cold coronavirus spike proteins was assessed at the TCR clonotype level in the study.

The library was built by means of the immunoSEQ multiplex PCR assay. In the paper's pipeline: Preprocessing removed nonproductive sequences and CDR3s not starting with C, not ending with F or W, or shorter than 7 amino acids. Antigen-specific clonotypes were called with the MANAFEST web app on the basis of expansion relative to the reference and to other culture wells. A clone was considered positive if significant expansion relative to the reference culture was observed in 2 of 3 replicate wells at an FDR below 0.05. For a clone to be considered positive, significant expansion relative to all other tandem wells and an odds ratio above 5 were also required. After three terminal residues were trimmed from each end, CDR3 homology was quantified as pairwise Levenshtein distance using the stringdist R package. This immuneACCESS table, as held by TCRdb, lists in-frame sequences with V and J called but not all clones. Of the missing ones, under half trace to an unresolved V gene in checked studies; the others have no known cause. V and J calls and clone size follow that table, whereas D and trimming were derived from the DNA. The sample includes some 30,000 clones, with 78% observed a single time. The top ten clones comprise 20% to 25% of the sample.

This clone was counted between two and nine times. It lacks a known antigen. No qualities accompany the bases; no much larger clone lies one base away. Per the germline V gene, SGHTA is the CDR1 and FQGNSA is the CDR2. Trimming takes 1 base off V and 4 bases off J; junction bases not matched to a gene: 6. There are 16 amino acids in the CDR3, from cysteine to phenylalanine inclusive. The read is trimmed to its CDR3 DNA, 48 bases read in frame from base 1. CD4+ T cells from unexposed donors were collected before the COVID-19 pandemic (2011-2018). The EasySep CD4+ T cell isolation kit was used to isolate CD4+ T cells once the cultures had run for nine to eleven days. As cell numbers permitted, CD4+ T cells from unexposed donors were tested for reactivity to SARS-CoV-2 S and N and to four common cold coronavirus spike pools. About 1.9 million PBMCs per well were cultured in IMDM with approximately 5% human AB serum and around 10 IU/ml IL-2. Half of the culture medium was replaced with fresh IL-2-containing medium on days 3 and 7. In general, triplicate replicate wells were used for every peptide culture condition. Leukapheresis product for the unexposed donors was purchased commercially. Ficoll-Paque PLUS gradient centrifugation was used to isolate PBMCs from leukapheresis product or whole blood. The PBMCs went either fresh into the expansion assay or into cryopreservation at -140 degrees C. The QIAamp Micro DNA Kit was used to extract genomic DNA from the CD4+ T cells.

Study-wide conclusions, independent of this receptor: Compared with monoreactive clones, crossreactive clones had significantly weaker SARS-CoV-2-driven expansion, a result consistent with antigenic imprinting. Because no donor provided both pre-pandemic and post-infection samples, tracing the source of pre-existing responses was limited. Crossreactivity analysis centred on spike protein, so crossreactivity against other viral proteins was not assessed. The study was limited by small numbers of patients and tested TCRs. Memory CD4+ clonotypes crossrecognizing SARS-CoV-2 and at least one common cold coronavirus spike were found in around three fifths of donors.

In this chain, TRBV7-2 is recombined with TRBJ2-3; the junction holds 9 bases that match TRBD2. The receptor was isolated from a human donor in good health. The sequenced material came from CD4+ T cells from PBMCs, cultured in vitro. The sequenced DNA: TGTGCCAGCAGCTTAGTGGGAGCGGGAGGTTCAGATACGCAGTATTTT. Its protein product is CASSLVGAGGSDTQYF.